This TCR beta chain was recovered during a study of T cells in Graves' hyperthyroidism and ophthalmopathy. Overall study results and limits: Blood also contained most expanded thyroid clonotypes above 0.001. The model anticipated ophthalmopathy a median 6.5 months pre-onset.

To note about this clonotype: The antigen is undetermined.

Amplification targeted TCR beta CDR3 regions from RNA transcripts. The TCR CDR3 first-round RT-PCR relied on the HTBI primer set. TCRdb fed the multiplex PCR reads into MiXCR, producing one record per CDR3 protein. This table holds some 560,000 distinct CDR3 sequences, about 14% found once. The hyperthyroidism was newly diagnosed and had lasted under 2 months; the patients were aged 18 to 65. Any patient presenting with uncontrolled infection, other autoimmune disease, pregnancy or lactation was left out. Trimming cost V 4 bases and J 2 bases; bases outside gene matches: 7. The CDR3 covers 15 residues. CDR1 is SNHLY, CDR2 FYNNEI, per germline.

Sequenced: blood. V usage is TRBV2 and J usage is TRBJ1-2; 7 bases map to TRBD1. This receptor was identified in a woman aged 40 to 49 with Graves' hyperthyroidism. This CDR3 reads CASSAGQSRNYGYTF. The DNA for the CDR3 is TGTGCCAGCAGTGCGGGACAGTCTAGGAACTATGGCTACACCTTC. Combining the CDR3 with reference TRBV2 and TRBJ1-2 gives the whole variable domain EPEVTQTPSHQVTQMGQEVILRCVPISNHLYFYWYRQILGQKVEFLVSFYNNEISEKSEIFDDQFSVERPDGSNFTLKIRSTKLEDSAMYFCASSAGQSRNYGYTFGSGTRLTVV.